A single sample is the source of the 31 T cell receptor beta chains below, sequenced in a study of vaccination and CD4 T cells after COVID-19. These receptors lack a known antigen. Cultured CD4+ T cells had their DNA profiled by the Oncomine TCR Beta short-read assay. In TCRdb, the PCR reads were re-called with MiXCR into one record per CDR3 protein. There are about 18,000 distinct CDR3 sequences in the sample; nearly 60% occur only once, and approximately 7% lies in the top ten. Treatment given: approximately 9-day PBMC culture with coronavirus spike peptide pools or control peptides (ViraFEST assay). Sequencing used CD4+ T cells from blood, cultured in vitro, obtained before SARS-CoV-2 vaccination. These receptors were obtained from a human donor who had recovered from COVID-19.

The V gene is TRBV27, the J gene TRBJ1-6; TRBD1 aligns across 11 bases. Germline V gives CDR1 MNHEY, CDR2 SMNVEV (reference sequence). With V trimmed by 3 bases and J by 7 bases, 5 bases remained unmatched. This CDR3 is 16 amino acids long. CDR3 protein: CASSFRDRGTNSPLHF. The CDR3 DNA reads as TGTGCCAGCAGTTTCCGGGACAGGGGGACAAATTCACCCCTCCACTTT.

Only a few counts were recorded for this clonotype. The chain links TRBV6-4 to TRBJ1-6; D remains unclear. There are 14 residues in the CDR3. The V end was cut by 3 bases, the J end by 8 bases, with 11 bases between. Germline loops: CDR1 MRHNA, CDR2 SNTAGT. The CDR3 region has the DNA TGTGCCAGCAGTGAGGTGGCAGGAGATTCACCCCTCCACTTT. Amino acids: CASSEVAGDSPLHF.

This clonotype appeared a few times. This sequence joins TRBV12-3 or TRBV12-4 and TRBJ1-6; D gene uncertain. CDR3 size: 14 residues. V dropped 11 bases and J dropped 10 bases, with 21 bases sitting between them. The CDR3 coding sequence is TGTGCCTCGGGTCTGAGGGTCGTGTTCTCACCCCTCCACTTT. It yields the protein CASGLRVVFSPLHF.

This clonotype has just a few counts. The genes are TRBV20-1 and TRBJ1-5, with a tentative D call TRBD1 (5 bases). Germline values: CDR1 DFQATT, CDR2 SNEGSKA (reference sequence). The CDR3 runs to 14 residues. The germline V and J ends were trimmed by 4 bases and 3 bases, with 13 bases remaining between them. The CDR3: CSAIGTNLNQPQHF. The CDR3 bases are TGCAGTGCTATCGGGACGAATCTCAATCAGCCCCAGCATTTT.

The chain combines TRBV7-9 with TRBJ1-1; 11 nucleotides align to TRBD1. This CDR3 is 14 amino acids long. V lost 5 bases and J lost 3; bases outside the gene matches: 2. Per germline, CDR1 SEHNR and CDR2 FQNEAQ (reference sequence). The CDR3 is CASSRDRGDTEAFF. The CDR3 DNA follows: TGTGCCAGCAGCCGGGACAGGGGGGACACTGAAGCTTTCTTT. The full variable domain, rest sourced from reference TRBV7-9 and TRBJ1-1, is DTGVSQNPRHKITKRGQNVTFRCDPISEHNRLYWYRQTLGQGPEFLTYFQNEAQLEKSRLLSDRFSAERPKGSFSTLEIQRTEQGDSAMYLCASSRDRGDTEAFFGQGTRLTVV.

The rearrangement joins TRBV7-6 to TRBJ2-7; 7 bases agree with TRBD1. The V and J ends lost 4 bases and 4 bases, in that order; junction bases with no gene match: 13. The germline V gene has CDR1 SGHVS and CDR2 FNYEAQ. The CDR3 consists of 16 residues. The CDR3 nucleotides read TGTGCCAGCAGCTCCTACCTTGACAGGGCCGCATACGAGCAGTACTTC. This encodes CASSSYLDRAAYEQYF.

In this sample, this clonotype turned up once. CDR3 in amino acids: CASSIVSSGRFEQFF. The CDR3 DNA sequence: TGTGCCAGTAGTATAGTTTCTAGCGGGAGGTTCGAGCAGTTCTTC. The chain uses TRBV19 and TRBJ2-1; 11 positions agree with TRBD2. Germline CDR1 LNHDA, CDR2 SQIVND (reference sequence). J gave up 10 bases and V 1 base, and 6 bases lay outside the gene matches. This CDR3 region has 15 residues.

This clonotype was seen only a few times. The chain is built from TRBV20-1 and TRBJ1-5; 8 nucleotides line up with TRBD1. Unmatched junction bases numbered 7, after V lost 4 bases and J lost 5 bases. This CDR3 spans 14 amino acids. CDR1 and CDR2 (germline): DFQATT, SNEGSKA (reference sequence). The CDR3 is CSAIGQGGDQPQHF. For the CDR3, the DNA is TGCAGTGCTATCGGACAGGGCGGGGATCAGCCCCAGCATTTT.

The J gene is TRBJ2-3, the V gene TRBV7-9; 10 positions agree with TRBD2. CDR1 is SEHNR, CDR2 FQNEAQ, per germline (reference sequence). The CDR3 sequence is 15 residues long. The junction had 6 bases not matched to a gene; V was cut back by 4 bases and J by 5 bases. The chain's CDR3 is CASSWASGSGDTQYF. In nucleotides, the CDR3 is TGTGCCAGCAGCTGGGCTAGCGGGAGTGGAGATACGCAGTATTTT.

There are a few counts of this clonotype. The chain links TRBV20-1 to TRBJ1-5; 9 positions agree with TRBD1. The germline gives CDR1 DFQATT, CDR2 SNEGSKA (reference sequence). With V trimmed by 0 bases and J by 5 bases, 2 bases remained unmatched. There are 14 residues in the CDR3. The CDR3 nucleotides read TGCAGTGCTAGAGAGGACAGGGGTTATCAGCCCCAGCATTTT. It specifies CSAREDRGYQPQHF.

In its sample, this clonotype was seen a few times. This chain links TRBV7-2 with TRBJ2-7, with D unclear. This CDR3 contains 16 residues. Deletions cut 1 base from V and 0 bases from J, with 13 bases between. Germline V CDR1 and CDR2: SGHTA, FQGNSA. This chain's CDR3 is CASSLVGVPPSYEQYF. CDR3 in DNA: TGTGCCAGCAGCTTAGTCGGCGTCCCGCCCTCCTACGAGCAGTACTTC.

In nucleotides, the CDR3 is TGTGCCAGCAGGACTAGCCGCGGGACCTACGAGCAGTACTTC. Its protein product is CASRTSRGTYEQYF. The chain recombines TRBV2 with TRBJ2-7, with 7 bases matching TRBD2. CDR1 and CDR2 (germline): SNHLY, FYNNEI. Unmatched junction bases numbered 7, after V lost 6 bases and J lost 2 bases. The CDR3 has 14 amino acids.

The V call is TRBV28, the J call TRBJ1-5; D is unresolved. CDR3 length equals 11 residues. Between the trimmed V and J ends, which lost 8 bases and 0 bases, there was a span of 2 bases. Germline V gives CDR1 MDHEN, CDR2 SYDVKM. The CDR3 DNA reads TGTGCCAGCTATAGCAATCAGCCCCAGCATTTT. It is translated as CASYSNQPQHF.

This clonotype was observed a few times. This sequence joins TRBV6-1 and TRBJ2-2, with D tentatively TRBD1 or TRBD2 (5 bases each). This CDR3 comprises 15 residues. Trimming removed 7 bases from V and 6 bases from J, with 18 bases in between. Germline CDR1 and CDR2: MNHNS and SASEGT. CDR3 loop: CASMYQGVTAGELFF. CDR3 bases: TGTGCCAGCATGTATCAGGGAGTCACGGCCGGGGAGCTGTTTTTT.

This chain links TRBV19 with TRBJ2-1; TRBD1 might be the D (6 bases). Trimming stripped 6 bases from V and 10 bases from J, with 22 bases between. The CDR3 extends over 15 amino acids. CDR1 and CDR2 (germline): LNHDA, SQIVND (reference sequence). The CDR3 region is CASSVRRSSGTEQFF. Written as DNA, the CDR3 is TGTGCCAGTAGCGTCAGGAGATCGTCCGGGACAGAGCAGTTCTTC.

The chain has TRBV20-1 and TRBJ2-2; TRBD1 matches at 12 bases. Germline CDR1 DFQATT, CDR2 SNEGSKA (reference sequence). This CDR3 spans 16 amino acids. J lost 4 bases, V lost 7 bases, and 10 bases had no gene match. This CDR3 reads CSVGEGQGAATGELFF. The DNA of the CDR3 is TGCAGTGTAGGGGAGGGACAGGGGGCGGCCACCGGGGAGCTGTTTTTT.

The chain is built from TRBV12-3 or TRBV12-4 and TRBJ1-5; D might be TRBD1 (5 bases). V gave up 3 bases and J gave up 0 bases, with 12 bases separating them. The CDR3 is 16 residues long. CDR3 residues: CASSLAGLYSNQPQHF. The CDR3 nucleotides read TGTGCCAGCAGTTTGGCAGGGCTTTATAGCAATCAGCCCCAGCATTTT.

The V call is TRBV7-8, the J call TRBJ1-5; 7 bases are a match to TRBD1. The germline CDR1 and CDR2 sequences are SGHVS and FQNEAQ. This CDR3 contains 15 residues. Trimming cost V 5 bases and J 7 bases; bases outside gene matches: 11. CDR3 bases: TGTGCCAGCAGCCCCCGCAGACAGGGCAGCCAGCCCCAGCATTTT. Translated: CASSPRRQGSQPQHF.

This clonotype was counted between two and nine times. The CDR3 sequence: CASRGGRAAGSNQPQHF. For the CDR3, the DNA is TGTGCCAGTAGGGGAGGCAGGGCTGCTGGGAGCAATCAGCCCCAGCATTTT. The chain joins TRBV19 to TRBJ1-5; D perhaps matches TRBD1 (5 bases). The CDR3 loop spans 17 amino acids. Trimming took off 6 bases at V and 1 base at J, with 19 bases between the two ends. Germline V gene sequence: CDR1 LNHDA, CDR2 SQIVND (reference sequence).

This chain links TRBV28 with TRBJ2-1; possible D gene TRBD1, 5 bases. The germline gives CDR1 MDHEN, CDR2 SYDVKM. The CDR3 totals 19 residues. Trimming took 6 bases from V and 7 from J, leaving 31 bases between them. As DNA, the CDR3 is TGTGCCAGCAGGCCCCCCCGTAAAAAAAGCACGGACACACGTAATGAGCAGTTCTTC. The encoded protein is CASRPPRKKSTDTRNEQFF.

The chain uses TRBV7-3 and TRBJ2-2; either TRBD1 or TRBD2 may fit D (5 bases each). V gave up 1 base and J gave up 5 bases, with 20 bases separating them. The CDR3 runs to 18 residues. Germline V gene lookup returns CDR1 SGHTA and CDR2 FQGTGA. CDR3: CASSLIGDVPGKTGELFF. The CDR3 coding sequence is TGTGCCAGCAGCTTAATCGGGGACGTGCCGGGAAAGACCGGGGAGCTGTTTTTT.

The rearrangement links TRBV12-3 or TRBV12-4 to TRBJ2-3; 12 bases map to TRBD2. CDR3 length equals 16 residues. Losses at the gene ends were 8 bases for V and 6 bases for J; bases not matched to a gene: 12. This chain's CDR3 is CASGGVTSGSGDTQYF. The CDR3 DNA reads TGTGCCAGCGGGGGGGTGACTAGCGGGAGTGGGGATACGCAGTATTTT.

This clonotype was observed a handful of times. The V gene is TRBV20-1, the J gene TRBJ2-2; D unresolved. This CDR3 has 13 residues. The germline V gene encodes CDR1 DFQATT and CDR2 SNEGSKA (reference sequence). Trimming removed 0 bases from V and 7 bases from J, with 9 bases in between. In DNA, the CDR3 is TGCAGTGCTAGAGAGCGGCCGGACGGGGAGCTGTTTTTT. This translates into CSARERPDGELFF.

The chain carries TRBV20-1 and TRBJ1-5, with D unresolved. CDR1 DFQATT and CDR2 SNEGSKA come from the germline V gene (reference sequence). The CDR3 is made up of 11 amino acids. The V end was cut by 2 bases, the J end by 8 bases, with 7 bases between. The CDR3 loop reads CSARQLEPQHF. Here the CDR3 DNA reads TGCAGTGCTAGACAATTGGAGCCCCAGCATTTT.

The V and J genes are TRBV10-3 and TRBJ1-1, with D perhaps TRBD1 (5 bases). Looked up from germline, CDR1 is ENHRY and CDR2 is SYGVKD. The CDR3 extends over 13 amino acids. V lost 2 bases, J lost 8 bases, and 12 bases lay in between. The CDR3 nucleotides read TGTGCCATCAGTGAGACGGCAGGGACCGAAGCTTTCTTT. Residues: CAISETAGTEAFF.

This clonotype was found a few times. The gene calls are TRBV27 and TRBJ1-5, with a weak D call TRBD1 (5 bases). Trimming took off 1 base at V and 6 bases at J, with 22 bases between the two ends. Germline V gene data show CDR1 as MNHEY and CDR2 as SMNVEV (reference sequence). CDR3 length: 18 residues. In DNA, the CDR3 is TGTGCCAGCAGTTTATGGGGAGGGAAGGGCAATGGGGGTCAGCCCCAGCATTTT. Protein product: CASSLWGGKGNGGQPQHF.

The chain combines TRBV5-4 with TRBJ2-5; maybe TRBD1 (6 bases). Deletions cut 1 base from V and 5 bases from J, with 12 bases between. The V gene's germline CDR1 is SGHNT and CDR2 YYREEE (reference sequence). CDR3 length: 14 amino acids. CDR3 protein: CASSLRSRGETQYF. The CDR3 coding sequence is TGTGCCAGCAGCTTGAGATCAAGGGGGGAGACCCAGTACTTC. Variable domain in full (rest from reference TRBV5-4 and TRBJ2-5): ETGVTQSPTHLIKTRGQQVTLRCSSQSGHNTVSWYQQALGQGPQFIFQYYREEENGRGNFPPRFSGLQFPNYSSELNVNALELDDSALYLCASSLRSRGETQYFGPGTRLLVL.

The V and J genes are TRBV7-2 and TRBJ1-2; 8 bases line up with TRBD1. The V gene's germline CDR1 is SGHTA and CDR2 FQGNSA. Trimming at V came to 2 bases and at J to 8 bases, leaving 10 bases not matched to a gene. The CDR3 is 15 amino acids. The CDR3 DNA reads TGTGCCAGCAGCTTATTACCGACAGGGGACGACGGCTACACCTTC. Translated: CASSLLPTGDDGYTF.

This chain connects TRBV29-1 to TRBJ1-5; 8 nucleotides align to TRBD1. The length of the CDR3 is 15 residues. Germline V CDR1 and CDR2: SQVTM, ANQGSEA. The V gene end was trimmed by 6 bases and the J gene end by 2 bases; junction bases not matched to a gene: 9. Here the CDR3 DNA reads TGCAGCGTGGAGATGGACAGGGTTGGCAATCAGCCCCAGCATTTT. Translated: CSVEMDRVGNQPQHF.

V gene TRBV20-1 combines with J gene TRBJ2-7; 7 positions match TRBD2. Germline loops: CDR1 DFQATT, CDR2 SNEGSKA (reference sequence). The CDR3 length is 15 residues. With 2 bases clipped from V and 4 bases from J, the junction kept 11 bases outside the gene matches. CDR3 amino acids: CSARTPLAEQYEQYF. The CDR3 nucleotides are TGCAGTGCTAGAACCCCCCTAGCGGAGCAGTACGAGCAGTACTTC.

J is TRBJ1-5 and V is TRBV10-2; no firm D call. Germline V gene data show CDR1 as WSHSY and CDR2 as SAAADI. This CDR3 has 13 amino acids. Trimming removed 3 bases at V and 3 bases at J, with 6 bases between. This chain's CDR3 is CASSEWANQPQHF. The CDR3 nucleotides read TGCGCCAGCAGTGAATGGGCCAATCAGCCCCAGCATTTT.